The clone carrying this T cell receptor (beta chain) has ten or more counts. Its antigen is unidentified. This record comes from a study of T cell repertoires in cytomegalovirus infection. Looking at the study overall: CMV infection and matching HLA type were both indicated by public TCR beta signatures. Study-wide findings and caveats: CMV carriers with the relevant HLA were identified by cumulative public TCR beta family frequency.

Using its own MiXCR run on the reads, TCRdb lists one record per CDR3 protein. The sample contains 250,000 or so distinct CDR3 sequences, over 8% of which appear only once. This CDR3 spans 13 amino acids. V dropped 5 bases and J dropped 10; count of bases not matched to a gene: 5. Germline CDR1 reads MDHEN; CDR2 reads SYDVKM. The TCR was taken from a human donor in good health (CMV status not recorded). Some clones in this sample may be carry-over from other donors' samples. The rearrangement uses TRBV28 and TRBJ1-6, with 7 bases fitting TRBD1. The material sequenced was PBMCs. The chain's CDR3 is CASSVQGVSPLHF. The CDR3 nucleotides read TGTGCCAGCAGTGTCCAGGGGGTCTCACCCCTCCACTTT.